A selection of T cell receptor beta chains follows, all from one sample in a study of cytomegalovirus exposure and HLA in healthy donors. TCRdb's copy holds only in-frame clones and misses some; the assay was immunoSEQ multiplex PCR. The profile shows around 200,000 clones, 60% to 80% of them singletons. Sequences were obtained from PBMCs. Source of these receptors: a male donor in good health and CMV-seronegative. CDR3s include the opening cysteine and the closing phenylalanine or tryptophan. The D gene is left open where the match is weak. The listing skips clone size in some rows; elsewhere it reads once, few, many or a size class.

>TRBV10-3|-|-|TRBJ2-7
TGTGCCATCAGTGAAAAAGGGGCGAACGAGCAGTACTTC
CAISEKGANEQYF
>TRBV21-1|-|-|TRBJ1-6
TGTGCCAGCAGCAAACAGGGGACAGGGTTAATCTCACCCCTCCACTTT
CASSKQGTGLISPLHF
>TRBV2|-|TRBD1|TRBJ2-3
TGTGCCAACAGACAGGGGATGAGCACAGATACGCAGTATTTT
CANRQGMSTDTQYF
>TRBV4-3|-|TRBD2|TRBJ2-1
TGCGCCAGCAGCTCCCTGATAGGAGTAGCGGGGGACAATGAGCAGTTCTTC
CASSSLIGVAGDNEQFF
>TRBV7-8|-|TRBD2|TRBJ2-1
TGTGCCAGCAGCGTAGCGGGGGGTCTTTACAATGAGCAGTTCTTC
CASSVAGGLYNEQFF
>TRBV5-1|few|-|TRBJ2-1
TGCGCCAGCAGCTTGCGAAGCGTCTCAGACAATGAGCAGTTCTTC
CASSLRSVSDNEQFF
>TRBV15|few|-|TRBJ2-7
TGTGCCACCAGCAGAGAAAGGCCGACAACCTACGAGCAGTACTTC
CATSRERPTTYEQYF
>TRBV18|-|-|TRBJ2-3
TGTGCCAGCTCACGAGACACAGATACGCAGTATTTT
CASSRDTDTQYF
>TRBV28|once|-|TRBJ2-5
TGTGCCAGCAGTTTTATCCAAGAGACCCAGTACTTC
CASSFIQETQYF
>TRBV2|-|-|TRBJ1-3
TGTGCCAGCAGCCAGGGGAGAGCCGGCTCTGGAAACACCATATATTTT
CASSQGRAGSGNTIYF
>TRBV5-1|-|-|TRBJ2-2
TGCGCCAGCAGCTTGTCGGGATTCACCGGGGAGCTGTTTTTT
CASSLSGFTGELFF
>TRBV6-1|-|-|TRBJ2-3
TGTGCCAGCAGTGAGGGCAGGGTGGGCACAGATACGCAGTATTTT
CASSEGRVGTDTQYF
>TRBV7-2|-|-|TRBJ2-2
TGTGCCAGCAGCTTATTGCCGGGTCTGAACACCGGGGAGCTGTTTTTT
CASSLLPGLNTGELFF
>TRBV9|-|-|TRBJ1-1
TGTGCCAGCGGGGAGTCCATGAACACTGAAGCTTTCTTT
CASGESMNTEAFF
>TRBV2|-|-|TRBJ2-3
TGTGCCAGCGGGAACAGGGCTCTCACAGATACGCAGTATTTT
CASGNRALTDTQYF
>TRBV15|-|TRBD1|TRBJ2-7
TGTGCCACCAGCGTAACCGGGACAGGGTATAGCGAGCAGTACTTC
CATSVTGTGYSEQYF
>TRBV27|-|-|TRBJ2-7
TGTGCCAGCAGTCCAGGGGTAGTCCACTACGAGCAGTACTTC
CASSPGVVHYEQYF
>TRBV28|-|TRBD2|TRBJ2-3
TGTGCCAGCATTACAAACAGGGAAAGTTCTAGCGGGCCCGCCACAGATACGCAGTATTTT
CASITNRESSSGPATDTQYF
>TRBV5-1|-|TRBD2|TRBJ2-7
TGCGCCAGCAGCTCCGGACTAGCGGGAGGGCTCAGTACCTACGAGCAGTACTTC
CASSSGLAGGLSTYEQYF
>TRBV7-2|few|TRBD2|TRBJ2-3
TGTGCCAGCAGCTCTAGCGGGAGAACGCGGGCGCAGTATTTT
CASSSSGRTRAQYF
>TRBV28|-|-|TRBJ1-1
TGTGCCAGCAGTTTACTGCGGGGGATCGGCACTGAAGCTTTCTTT
CASSLLRGIGTEAFF
>TRBV28|few|TRBD1|TRBJ1-2
TGTGCCAGCAGACAGGGGTTGGCCTATGGCTACACCTTC
CASRQGLAYGYTF
>TRBV7-3|few|-|TRBJ2-2
TGTGCCAGCAGTTTCGCGACATCGCACACCGGGGAGCTGTTTTTT
CASSFATSHTGELFF
>TRBV19|once|TRBD1|TRBJ1-5
TGTGCCAGTAATCTTGGGACAGCTAGCAATCAGCCCCAGCATTTT
CASNLGTASNQPQHF
>TRBV27|-|TRBD1|TRBJ2-5
TGTGCCAGCAGTCGCCTGGGACAGACCTTTGTACCGTACCAAGAGACCCAGTACTTC
CASSRLGQTFVPYQETQYF
>TRBV29-1|-|TRBD1|TRBJ2-3
TGCAGCGTTGAAGGAGACAGGGTAACGGCAGATACGCAGTATTTT
CSVEGDRVTADTQYF
>TRBV7-2|few|-|TRBJ1-6
TGTGCCAGCAGCTCAACAGGATCGGGTTCACCCCTCCACTTT
CASSSTGSGSPLHF
>TRBV19|-|TRBD1|TRBJ2-7
TGTGCCAGTAGTATCCGGGACAGGGATGACGAGCAGTACTTC
CASSIRDRDDEQYF
>TRBV27|-|TRBD2|TRBJ2-1
TGTGCCAGCAGCCGCGGGACTAGCGGGAGAAGTTCCTACAATGAGCAGTTCTTC
CASSRGTSGRSSYNEQFF
>TRBV7-9|-|-|TRBJ1-5
TGTGCCAGCAGCTTTCGTGACTGGAGGAGCAATCAGCCCCAGCATTTT
CASSFRDWRSNQPQHF
>TRBV2|few|-|TRBJ2-7
TGTGCCAGCAGTGAAGGGCAGGGCGGCTTCGAGCAGTACTTC
CASSEGQGGFEQYF
>TRBV25-1|-|-|TRBJ2-2
TGTGCCAGCAGTGAACAGTTGACACACGCGAACACCGGGGAGCTGTTTTTT
CASSEQLTHANTGELFF
>TRBV27|-|-|TRBJ2-7
TGTGCCAGCAGCCCCCGGGGTCAGGGGCACTACGAGCAGTACTTC
CASSPRGQGHYEQYF
>TRBV5-1|-|-|TRBJ2-7
TGCGCCAGCAGCCCGTCGGTGATAGCGGTCTACGAGCAGTACTTC
CASSPSVIAVYEQYF
>TRBV27|-|TRBD2|TRBJ2-1
TGTGCCAGCACCAGTGTAGGTTGGACGGATAGCGGGAGGGCGTTCAATGAGCAGTTCTTC
CASTSVGWTDSGRAFNEQFF
>TRBV27|-|TRBD1|TRBJ1-5
TGTGCCAGCAGTCCGTCGACAGGGGAAAGCAATCAGCCCCAGCATTTT
CASSPSTGESNQPQHF
>TRBV5-1|-|-|TRBJ2-2
TGCGCCAGCAGCGGTGACAGAGCGAACACCGGGGAGCTGTTTTTT
CASSGDRANTGELFF
>TRBV3-2|few|-|TRBJ2-7
TGTGCCAGCAGCCATCCATGCGACTTC
CASSHPCDF
>TRBV19|-|-|TRBJ1-6
TGTGCCAGTAGTATAGAAGCAGGGAGGAGGACCTATAATTCACCCCTCCACTTT
CASSIEAGRRTYNSPLHF
>TRBV5-1|-|-|TRBJ2-5
TGCGCCAGCAGCTCACAGGGGAGGCCTATTCGAGAGACCCAGTACTTC
CASSSQGRPIRETQYF
>TRBV9|-|TRBD1|TRBJ1-3
TGTGCCAGCAGCGTAGGGTGGGGAGGACAGGGCGGAGGAAACACCATATATTTT
CASSVGWGGQGGGNTIYF
>TRBV7-2|few|-|TRBJ2-7
TGTGCCAGCAGCTTAGATTTGGGCAGGTCCAACGAGCAGTACTTC
CASSLDLGRSNEQYF